These 23 T cell receptor beta chains came from one sample sequenced in a study (dated by TCRdb to 2016 to 2018). Preparation of the library involved RT-PCR. This sample was sequenced with an Illumina MiSeq. TCRdb's own reprocessing of the public reads used fastp at Q25 and MiXCR and kept productive beta chains. Each record represents a unique CDR3 protein, reported with the most common genes and DNA among its rows. In this sample the table shows more than 600,000 distinct CDR3 sequences, 13% to 15% of which occur a single time. Of the sample, 3.6% falls within the top ten clones. Input material: memory CD4+ T cells from blood. These receptors were collected from a female donor in good health, serving as a healthy control.

In this sample, this clonotype turned up a few times. The chain employs TRBV5-1 and TRBJ2-1, with 9 bases identical to TRBD2. The CDR3 has 14 amino acids. CDR1 and CDR2 (germline): SGHRS, YFSETQ. Germline trimming cut 4 bases from V and 6 bases from J; bases unmatched to any gene: 5. The CDR3 nucleotides are TGCGCCAGCAGCGACAGCGGGAGGAGCAATGAGCAGTTCTTC. Amino acids: CASSDSGRSNEQFF.

The rearrangement links TRBV5-1 to TRBJ2-3; D is unresolved. There are 16 residues in the CDR3. The V end lost 2 bases, the J end lost 0 bases, and 13 bases lay between the germline ends. Germline V lookup: CDR1 SGHRS, CDR2 YFSETQ. The CDR3 DNA reads as TGCGCCAGCAGCTTAGCTCTTCTAGAGAGCACAGATACGCAGTATTTT. Its translation: CASSLALLESTDTQYF.

This rearrangement joins TRBV29-1 to TRBJ2-1; 8 nucleotides line up with TRBD1. Germline trimming cut 3 bases from V and 7 bases from J; bases unmatched to any gene: 8. This CDR3 spans 14 amino acids. The germline gives CDR1 SQVTM, CDR2 ANQGSEA. Written as DNA, the CDR3 is TGCAGCGTTGATCGGGCAGGGGGCTCGAATGAGCAGTTCTTC. As protein: CSVDRAGGSNEQFF.

The chain has TRBV5-1 and TRBJ1-4, with D unclear. The V gene's germline CDR1 is SGHRS and CDR2 YFSETQ. V was cut by 0 bases and J by 3 bases, with 3 bases left in between. The CDR3 loop spans 13 amino acids. The CDR3 loop reads CASSLASNEKLFF. CDR3 DNA: TGCGCCAGCAGCTTGGCCTCTAATGAAAAACTGTTTTTT.

This clonotype was detected many times. The V call is TRBV4-2, the J call TRBJ1-6; TRBD1 aligns across 9 bases. CDR3 length: 17 residues. Germline values: CDR1 LGHNA, CDR2 YNFKEQ. V dropped 0 bases and J dropped 8; count of bases not matched to a gene: 8. CDR3 region: CASSQDGDRANYSPLHF. In DNA, the CDR3 is TGTGCCAGCAGCCAAGATGGGGACAGGGCTAATTATTCACCCCTCCACTTT.

The chain joins TRBV20-1 to TRBJ1-5; 8 nucleotides line up with TRBD1. In germline, CDR1 is DFQATT, CDR2 SNEGSKA (reference sequence). Trimming at V came to 0 bases and at J to 7 bases, leaving 5 bases not matched to a gene. CDR3 length: 14 residues. The CDR3 protein is CSARDLGTGQPQHF. In nucleotides, the CDR3 is TGCAGTGCTAGAGATCTGGGGACAGGACAGCCCCAGCATTTT.

This clonotype was observed a handful of times. V is TRBV30 and J is TRBJ1-1, with D uncertain. V was cut by 0 bases and J by 0 bases, with 8 bases left in between. CDR1 and CDR2 (germline): GTSNPN, SVGIG (reference sequence). The CDR3 consists of 14 residues. In DNA, the CDR3 is TGTGCCTGGAGTGTACTTACCTTGAACACTGAAGCTTTCTTT. This sequence encodes CAWSVLTLNTEAFF.

The chain employs TRBV20-1 and TRBJ1-1; a possible D gene is TRBD1 (6 bases). This CDR3 is built from 14 residues. V lost 1 base to trimming and J lost 9 bases, with 18 bases between them. In germline, CDR1 is DFQATT, CDR2 SNEGSKA (reference sequence). The CDR3 DNA reads TGCAGTGCTAGAGGCGGGACACCACACAAAAAAGCTTTCTTT. It translates to CSARGGTPHKKAFF.

This clonotype was observed a few times. This sequence joins TRBV19 and TRBJ2-2; 10 nucleotides line up with TRBD2. Per the germline V gene, CDR1 is LNHDA and CDR2 is SQIVND (reference sequence). The trim removed 8 bases at V and 4 bases at J, leaving 4 bases unmatched. There are 14 residues in the CDR3. The DNA of the CDR3 is TGTGCCAGTCTTAGCGGGAGGAGCACCGGGGAGCTGTTTTTT. Translating gives CASLSGRSTGELFF.

This rearrangement joins TRBV21-1 to TRBJ2-1; the table's D gene call, TRBD2, was not cross checked with the DNA. TRBV21-1 has pseudogene status. This CDR3 spans 16 amino acids. The CDR3, as DNA: TGTGCCAGCAGCAAAGATAAGGGACTAGAAAACAATGAGCAGTTCTTC. This codes for CASSKDKGLENNEQFF.

This clonotype was seen at least ten times. The V gene is TRBV6-5, the J gene TRBJ2-7; no definite D call. The CDR3 has 15 residues. Germline V gives CDR1 MNHEY, CDR2 SVGAGI. V lost 6 bases, J lost 1 base, and 16 bases lay in between. CDR3 protein: CASSPVGAPSYEQYF. The DNA for the CDR3 is TGTGCCAGCAGCCCCGTTGGAGCGCCGTCCTACGAGCAGTACTTC.

This clonotype has only a few counts. The rearrangement uses TRBV5-4 and TRBJ2-1; 8 bases align to TRBD2. This CDR3 spans 17 amino acids. The junction had 10 bases not matched to a gene; V was cut back by 5 bases and J by 0 bases. The germline gives CDR1 SGHNT, CDR2 YYREEE (reference sequence). The chain's CDR3 is CASRQGVAGLSYNEQFF. CDR3 in DNA: TGTGCCAGCAGACAGGGAGTAGCGGGACTCTCCTACAATGAGCAGTTCTTC.

This rearrangement joins TRBV4-3 to TRBJ2-3; 8 nucleotides line up with TRBD2. The CDR3 length is 17 residues. J gave up 2 bases and V 1 base, and 8 bases lay outside the gene matches. CDR1 and CDR2 from the germline V gene are LGHNA and YSLEER. This CDR3 reads CASSQAGGSRPTDTQYF. The CDR3 DNA sequence: TGCGCCAGCAGCCAAGCGGGAGGGAGTCGCCCCACAGATACGCAGTATTTT.

The chain couples TRBV12-3 or TRBV12-4 to TRBJ2-5; D is possibly TRBD2 (5 bases). The CDR3 runs to 16 residues. Trimming left V 4 bases short and J 0 bases short, with 15 bases between. CDR3 sequence: CASSSHPRGNQETQYF. CDR3 nucleotide sequence: TGTGCCAGCAGTTCCCACCCCCGGGGAAACCAAGAGACCCAGTACTTC.

In its sample, this clonotype was seen a few times. The rearrangement links TRBV5-1 to TRBJ1-6, with TRBD1 matching over 7 bases. Looked up from germline, CDR1 is SGHRS and CDR2 is YFSETQ. J was trimmed by 6 bases and V by 4 bases; bases with no gene match: 4. The CDR3 runs to 14 residues. The CDR3 loop is CASSVTGSNSPLHF. CDR3 sequence (DNA): TGCGCCAGCAGCGTGACAGGGAGTAATTCACCCCTCCACTTT.

This clonotype was detected many times. V is TRBV7-8 and J is TRBJ2-1; TRBD2 agrees at 13 bases. V trimming: 1 base; J trimming: 7 bases; junction bases outside the gene matches: 1. The germline CDR1 and CDR2 sequences are SGHVS and FQNEAQ. CDR3 length equals 15 residues. CDR3 in DNA: TGTGCCAGCAGCTTAGTGACTAGCGGGAGGAATGAGCAGTTCTTC. Translated, it gives CASSLVTSGRNEQFF. Variable domain in full (rest from reference TRBV7-8 and TRBJ2-1): GAGVSQSPRYKVAKRGQDVALRCDPISGHVSLFWYQQALGQGPEFLTYFQNEAQLDKSGLPSDRFFAERPEGSVSTLKIQRTQQEDSAVYLCASSLVTSGRNEQFFGPGTRLTVL.

The rearrangement links TRBV28 to TRBJ1-4; D is perhaps TRBD1 (6 bases). Trimming took off 6 bases at V and 11 bases at J, with 10 bases between the two ends. Germline CDR1 and CDR2: MDHEN and SYDVKM. The CDR3 is made up of 11 amino acids. Written as DNA, the CDR3 is TGTGCCAGCAGGTTGAGGGGGAAACTGTTTTTT. Translated: CASRLRGKLFF.

V and J are TRBV9 and TRBJ1-4; D might be TRBD1 (6 bases). CDR3 length equals 15 residues. Trimming left V 4 bases short and J 7 bases short, with 17 bases between. The V gene's germline CDR1 is SGDLS and CDR2 YYNGEE. CDR3 DNA sequence: TGTGCCAGCAGCCCGCGGGGGGGCGAGGGTGAAAAACTGTTTTTT. It encodes CASSPRGGEGEKLFF.

V is TRBV5-1 and J is TRBJ2-6, with D hard to call. The CDR3 has 16 amino acids. CDR1 is SGHRS, CDR2 YFSETQ, per germline. V shed 3 bases and J shed 0 bases, with 10 bases lying between them. For the CDR3, the DNA is TGCGCCAGCAGCTCGATCCGAAACTCTGGGGCCAACGTCCTGACTTTC. Protein product: CASSSIRNSGANVLTF.

This clonotype was counted between two and nine times. The rearrangement links TRBV20-1 to TRBJ1-2, with D unresolved. The V gene lost 2 bases and the J gene lost 8 bases, with 21 bases spanning the gap. The CDR3 has 15 amino acids. Germline V lookup: CDR1 DFQATT, CDR2 SNEGSKA (reference sequence). The chain's CDR3 is CSARNPSRSNGGYTF. CDR3 in DNA: TGCAGTGCTAGAAACCCTTCCCGAAGTAACGGAGGCTACACCTTC.

The chain recombines TRBV28 with TRBJ2-7; tentative D call: TRBD1 (5 bases). The CDR3 runs 14 residues. Per germline, CDR1 MDHEN and CDR2 SYDVKM. Trimming took off 4 bases at V and 4 bases at J, with 14 bases between the two ends. CDR3 sequence (DNA): TGTGCCAGCAGTTACCCTGGGGCATCGTACGAGCAGTACTTC. It specifies CASSYPGASYEQYF.

The chain combines TRBV3-1 with TRBJ1-2; 7 nucleotides line up with TRBD1. With V trimmed by 1 base and J by 8 bases, 7 bases remained unmatched. Germline V CDR1 and CDR2: LGHDT, YNNKEL (reference sequence). CDR3 length equals 14 residues. The CDR3 loop is CASSQGPGQRGYTF. In DNA, the CDR3 is TGTGCCAGCAGCCAAGGCCCGGGACAGCGGGGCTACACCTTC.

This clonotype was counted at least ten times. The chain recombines TRBV5-1 with TRBJ2-3; tentatively, D is TRBD1 (6 bases). The CDR3 is 16 amino acids. Germline V gene data show CDR1 as SGHRS and CDR2 as YFSETQ. Trimming removed 0 bases from V and 0 bases from J, with 11 bases in between. The CDR3 DNA reads as TGCGCCAGCAGCTTGGGCCAGGGGTCCAGCACAGATACGCAGTATTTT. Encoded protein: CASSLGQGSSTDTQYF.